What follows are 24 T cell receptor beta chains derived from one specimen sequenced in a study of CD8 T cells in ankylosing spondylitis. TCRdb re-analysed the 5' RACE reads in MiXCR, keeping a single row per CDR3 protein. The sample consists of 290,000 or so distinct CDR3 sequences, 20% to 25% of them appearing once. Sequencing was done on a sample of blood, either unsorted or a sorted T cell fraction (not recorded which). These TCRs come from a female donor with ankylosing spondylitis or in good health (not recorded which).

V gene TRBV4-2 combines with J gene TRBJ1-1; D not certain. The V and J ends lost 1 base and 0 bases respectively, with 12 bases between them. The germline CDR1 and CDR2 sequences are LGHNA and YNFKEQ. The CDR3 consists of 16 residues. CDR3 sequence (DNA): TGTGCCAGCAGCCAAGTGAGCTCACCATTGAACACTGAAGCTTTCTTT. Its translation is CASSQVSSPLNTEAFF.

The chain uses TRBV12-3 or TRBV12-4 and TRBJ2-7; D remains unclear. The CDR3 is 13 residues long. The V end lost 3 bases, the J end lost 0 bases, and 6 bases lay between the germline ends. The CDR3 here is CASSFYPSYEQYF. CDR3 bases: TGTGCCAGCAGTTTTTATCCCTCCTACGAGCAGTACTTC.

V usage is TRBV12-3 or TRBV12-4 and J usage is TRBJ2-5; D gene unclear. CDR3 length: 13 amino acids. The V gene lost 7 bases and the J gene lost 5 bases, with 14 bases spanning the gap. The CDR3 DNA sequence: TGTGCCAGCACCTTGGGCTACGCGGAGACCCAGTACTTC. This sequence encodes CASTLGYAETQYF.

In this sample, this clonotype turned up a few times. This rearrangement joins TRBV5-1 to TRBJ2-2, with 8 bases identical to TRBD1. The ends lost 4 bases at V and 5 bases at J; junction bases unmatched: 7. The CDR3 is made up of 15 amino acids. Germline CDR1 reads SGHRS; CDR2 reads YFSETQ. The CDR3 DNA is TGCGCCAGCAGCGATGGACAGGGCAGGACCGGGGAGCTGTTTTTT. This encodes CASSDGQGRTGELFF.

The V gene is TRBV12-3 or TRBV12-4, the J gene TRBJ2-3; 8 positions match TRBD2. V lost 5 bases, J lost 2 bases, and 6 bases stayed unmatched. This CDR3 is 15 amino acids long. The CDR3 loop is CASSPTSGLTDTQYF. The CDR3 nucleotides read TGTGCCAGCAGTCCAACTAGCGGTCTCACAGATACGCAGTATTTT.

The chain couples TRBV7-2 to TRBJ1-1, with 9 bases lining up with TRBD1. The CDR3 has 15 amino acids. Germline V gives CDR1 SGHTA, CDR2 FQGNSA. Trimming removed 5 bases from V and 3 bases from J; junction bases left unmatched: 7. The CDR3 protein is CASSEDRGLDTEAFF. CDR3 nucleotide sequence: TGTGCCAGCAGCGAGGACAGGGGTTTGGACACTGAAGCTTTCTTT.

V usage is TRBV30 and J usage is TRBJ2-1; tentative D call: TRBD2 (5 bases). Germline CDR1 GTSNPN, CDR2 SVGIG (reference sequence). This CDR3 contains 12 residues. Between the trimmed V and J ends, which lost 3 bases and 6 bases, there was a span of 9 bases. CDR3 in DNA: TGTGCCTGGAGCACTAGAGGCAATGAGCAGTTCTTC. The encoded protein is CAWSTRGNEQFF.

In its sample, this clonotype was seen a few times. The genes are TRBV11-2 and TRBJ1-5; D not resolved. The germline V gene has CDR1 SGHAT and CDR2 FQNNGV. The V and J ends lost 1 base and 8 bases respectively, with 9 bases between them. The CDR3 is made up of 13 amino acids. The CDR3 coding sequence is TGTGCCAGCAGCTTAGGGTCCGGTGAGCCCCAGCATTTT. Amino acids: CASSLGSGEPQHF.

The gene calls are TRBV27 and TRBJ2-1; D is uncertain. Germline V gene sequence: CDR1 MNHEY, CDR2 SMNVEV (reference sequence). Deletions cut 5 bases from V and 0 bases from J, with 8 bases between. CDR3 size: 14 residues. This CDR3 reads CASSTDDSYNEQFF. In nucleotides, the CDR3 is TGTGCCAGCAGTACGGACGACTCCTACAATGAGCAGTTCTTC.

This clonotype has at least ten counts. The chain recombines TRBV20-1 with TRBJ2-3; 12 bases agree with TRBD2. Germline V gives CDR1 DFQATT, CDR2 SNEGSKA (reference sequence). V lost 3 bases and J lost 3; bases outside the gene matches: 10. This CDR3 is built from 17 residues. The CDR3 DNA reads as TGCAGTGCTAGGCTTCGACTAGCGGGAGTCGGTACAGATACGCAGTATTTT. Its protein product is CSARLRLAGVGTDTQYF.

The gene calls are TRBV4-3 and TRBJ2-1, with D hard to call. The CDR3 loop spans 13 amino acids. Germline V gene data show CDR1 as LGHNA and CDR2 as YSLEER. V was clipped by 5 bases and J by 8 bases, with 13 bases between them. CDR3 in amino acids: CASSANTADEQFF. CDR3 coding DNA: TGCGCCAGCAGCGCCAATACCGCCGATGAGCAGTTCTTC.

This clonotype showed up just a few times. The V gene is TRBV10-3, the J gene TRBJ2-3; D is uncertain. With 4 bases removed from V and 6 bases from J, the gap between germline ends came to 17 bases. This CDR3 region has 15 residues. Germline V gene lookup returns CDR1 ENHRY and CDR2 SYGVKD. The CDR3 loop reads CAISGRGDTSDTQYF. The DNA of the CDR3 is TGTGCCATCAGTGGGCGCGGCGATACCTCTGATACGCAGTATTTT.

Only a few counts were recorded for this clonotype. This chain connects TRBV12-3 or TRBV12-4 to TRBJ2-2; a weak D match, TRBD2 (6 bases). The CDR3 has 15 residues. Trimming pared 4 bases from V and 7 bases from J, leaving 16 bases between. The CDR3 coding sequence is TGTGCCAGCAGTTACGCCGGGACTGTCAGCGGGGAGCTGTTTTTT. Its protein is CASSYAGTVSGELFF.

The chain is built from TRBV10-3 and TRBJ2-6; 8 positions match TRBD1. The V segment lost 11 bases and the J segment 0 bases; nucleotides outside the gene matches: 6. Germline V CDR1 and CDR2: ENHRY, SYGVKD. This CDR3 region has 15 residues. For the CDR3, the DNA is TGTGCCGTCGGACAGGGAACCTCTGGGGCCAACGTCCTGACTTTC. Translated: CAVGQGTSGANVLTF.

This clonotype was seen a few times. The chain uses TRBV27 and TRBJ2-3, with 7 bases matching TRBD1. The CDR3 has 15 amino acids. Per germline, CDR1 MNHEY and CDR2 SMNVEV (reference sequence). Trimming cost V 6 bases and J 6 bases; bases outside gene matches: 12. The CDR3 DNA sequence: TGTGCCAGCAGGTGGGACAGTGCCTACGCGGATACGCAGTATTTT. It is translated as CASRWDSAYADTQYF.

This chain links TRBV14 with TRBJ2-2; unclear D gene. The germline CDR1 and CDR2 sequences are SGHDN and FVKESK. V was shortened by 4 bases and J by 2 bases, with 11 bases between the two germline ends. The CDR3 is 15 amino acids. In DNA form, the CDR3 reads TGTGCCAGCAGCCCCCTAGGTTTTAACACCGGGGAGCTGTTTTTT. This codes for CASSPLGFNTGELFF. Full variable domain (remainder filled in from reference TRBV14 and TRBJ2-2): EAGVTQFPSHSVIEKGQTVTLRCDPISGHDNLYWYRRVMGKEIKFLLHFVKESKQDESGMPNNRFLAERTGGTYSTLKVQPAELEDSGVYFCASSPLGFNTGELFFGEGSRLTVL.

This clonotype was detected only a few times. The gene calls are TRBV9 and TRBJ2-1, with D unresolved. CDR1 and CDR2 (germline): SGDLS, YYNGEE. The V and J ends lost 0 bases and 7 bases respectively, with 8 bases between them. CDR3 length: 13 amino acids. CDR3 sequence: CASSVEKVNEQFF. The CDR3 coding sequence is TGTGCCAGCAGCGTAGAGAAAGTAAATGAGCAGTTCTTC.

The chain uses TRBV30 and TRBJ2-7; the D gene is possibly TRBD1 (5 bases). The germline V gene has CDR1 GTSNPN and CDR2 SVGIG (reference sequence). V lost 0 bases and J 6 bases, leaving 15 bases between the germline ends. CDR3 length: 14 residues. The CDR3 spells CAWSVVSGMPEQYF. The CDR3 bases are TGTGCCTGGAGTGTAGTTTCAGGGATGCCCGAGCAGTACTTC.

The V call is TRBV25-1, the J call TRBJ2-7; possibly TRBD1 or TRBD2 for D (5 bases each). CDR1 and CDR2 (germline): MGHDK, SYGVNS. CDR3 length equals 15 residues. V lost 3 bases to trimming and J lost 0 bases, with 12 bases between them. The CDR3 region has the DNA TGTGCCAGCAGTGATGTTACGGGACCCTCCTACGAGCAGTACTTC. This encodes CASSDVTGPSYEQYF.

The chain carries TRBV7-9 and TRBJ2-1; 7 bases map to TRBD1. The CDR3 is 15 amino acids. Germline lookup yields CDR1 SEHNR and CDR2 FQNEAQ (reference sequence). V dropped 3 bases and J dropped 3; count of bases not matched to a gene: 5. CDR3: CASSFGRDSYNEQFF. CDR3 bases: TGTGCCAGCAGCTTCGGTCGGGACAGCTACAATGAGCAGTTCTTC.

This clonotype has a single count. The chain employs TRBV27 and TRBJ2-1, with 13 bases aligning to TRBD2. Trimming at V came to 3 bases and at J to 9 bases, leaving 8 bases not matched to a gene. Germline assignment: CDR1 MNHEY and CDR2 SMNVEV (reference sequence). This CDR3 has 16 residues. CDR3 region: CASSFPGLAGKGEQFF. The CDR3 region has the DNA TGTGCCAGCAGTTTCCCGGGACTAGCGGGAAAGGGTGAGCAGTTCTTC.

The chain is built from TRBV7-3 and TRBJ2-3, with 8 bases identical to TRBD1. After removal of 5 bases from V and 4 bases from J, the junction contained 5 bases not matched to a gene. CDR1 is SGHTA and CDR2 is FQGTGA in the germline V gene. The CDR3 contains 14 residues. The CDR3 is CASSSGQGADTQYF. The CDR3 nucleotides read TGTGCCAGCAGCAGCGGACAGGGTGCAGATACGCAGTATTTT. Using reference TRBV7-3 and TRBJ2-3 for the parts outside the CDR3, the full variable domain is GAGVSQTPSNKVTEKGKYVELRCDPISGHTALYWYRQSLGQGPEFLIYFQGTGAADDSGLPNDRFFAVRPEGSVSTLKIQRTERGDSAVYLCASSSGQGADTQYFGPGTRLTVL.

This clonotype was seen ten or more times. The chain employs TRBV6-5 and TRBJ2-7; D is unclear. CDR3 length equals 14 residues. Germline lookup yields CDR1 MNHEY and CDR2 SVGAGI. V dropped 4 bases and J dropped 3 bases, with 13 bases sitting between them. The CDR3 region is CASSSPLASYEQYF. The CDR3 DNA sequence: TGTGCCAGCAGTTCCCCTCTGGCAAGCTACGAGCAGTACTTC.

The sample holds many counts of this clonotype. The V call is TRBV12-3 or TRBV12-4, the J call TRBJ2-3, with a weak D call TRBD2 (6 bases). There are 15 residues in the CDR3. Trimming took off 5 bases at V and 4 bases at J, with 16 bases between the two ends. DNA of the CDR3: TGTGCCAGCAGTACCCGCCCGACTAGTCCAGATACGCAGTATTTT. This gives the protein CASSTRPTSPDTQYF.